A few counts support the clone carrying this T cell receptor (beta chain). The study excluded patients with uncontrolled infection, other autoimmune disease, pregnancy or lactation. The germline V gene has CDR1 SGHTA and CDR2 FQGNSA. This CDR3 is built from 15 residues. Deletions cut 1 base from V and 1 base from J, with 8 bases between. The data derive from a study of T cells in Graves' hyperthyroidism and ophthalmopathy. RNA transcripts served as the template for amplifying TCR beta CDR3 regions. TCR CDR3 underwent first-round RT-PCR with the HTBI primer set. MiXCR, applied by TCRdb to the multiplex PCR reads, yields one record per CDR3 protein. The repertoire consists of 300,000 to 400,000 distinct CDR3 sequences, with 18% occurring once and the leading ten covering about half.

Sequences were obtained from blood. This clonotype was obtained from a woman between 50 and 59 years old with Graves' hyperthyroidism. The chain joins TRBV7-2 to TRBJ1-5; possible D gene TRBD1, 6 bases. For the CDR3, the DNA is TGTGCCAGCAGCTTAGAAGGACAGAGCAATCAGCCCCAGCATTTT. Residues: CASSLEGQSNQPQHF. The whole variable domain, remainder taken from reference TRBV7-2 and TRBJ1-5, is GAGVSQSPSNKVTEKGKDVELRCDPISGHTALYWYRQSLGQGLEFLIYFQGNSAPDKSGLPSDRFSAERTGGSVSTLTIQRTQQEDSAVYLCASSLEGQSNQPQHFGDGTRLSIL.